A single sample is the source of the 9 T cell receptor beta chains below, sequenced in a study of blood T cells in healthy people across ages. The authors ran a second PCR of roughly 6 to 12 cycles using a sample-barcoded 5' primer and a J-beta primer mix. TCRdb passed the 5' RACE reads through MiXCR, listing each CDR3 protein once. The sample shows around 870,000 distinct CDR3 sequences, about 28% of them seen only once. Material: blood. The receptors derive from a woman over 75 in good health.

Here the CDR3 reads CASRWETANTEAFF. Here the CDR3 DNA reads TGTGCCAGCAGATGGGAGACAGCCAACACTGAAGCTTTCTTT. J is TRBJ1-1 and V is TRBV6-2 or TRBV6-3, with D tentatively TRBD1 (5 bases). The germline CDR1 and CDR2 sequences are MNHEY and SVGEGT. V was cut by 6 bases and J by 2 bases, with 13 bases left in between. The CDR3 has 14 residues.

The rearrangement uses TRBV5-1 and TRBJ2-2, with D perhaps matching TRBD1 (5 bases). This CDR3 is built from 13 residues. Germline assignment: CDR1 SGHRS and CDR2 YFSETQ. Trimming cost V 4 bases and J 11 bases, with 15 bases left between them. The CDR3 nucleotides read TGCGCCAGCAGCCTCATAGGACAACACGAGCTGTTTTTT. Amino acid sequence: CASSLIGQHELFF.

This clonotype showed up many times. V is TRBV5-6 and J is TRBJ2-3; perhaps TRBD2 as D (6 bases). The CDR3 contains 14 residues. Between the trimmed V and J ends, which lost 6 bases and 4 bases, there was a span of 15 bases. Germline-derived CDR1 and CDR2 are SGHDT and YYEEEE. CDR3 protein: CASTMTSPADTQYF. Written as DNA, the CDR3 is TGTGCCAGCACCATGACTAGTCCCGCAGATACGCAGTATTTT.

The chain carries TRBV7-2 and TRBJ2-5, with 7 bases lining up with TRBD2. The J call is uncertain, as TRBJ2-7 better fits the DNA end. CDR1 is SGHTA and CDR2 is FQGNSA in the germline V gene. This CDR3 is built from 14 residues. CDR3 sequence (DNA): TGTGCCAGCAGCCCGGGGACTACTAAATACGAGCAGTACTTC. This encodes CASSPGTTKYEQYF.

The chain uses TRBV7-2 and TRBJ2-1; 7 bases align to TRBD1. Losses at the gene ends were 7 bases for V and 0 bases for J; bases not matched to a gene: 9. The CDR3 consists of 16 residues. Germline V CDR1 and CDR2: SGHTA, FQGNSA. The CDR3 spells CASTLTGSSSYNEQFF. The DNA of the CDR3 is TGTGCCAGCACTTTGACAGGGTCCAGCTCCTACAATGAGCAGTTCTTC.

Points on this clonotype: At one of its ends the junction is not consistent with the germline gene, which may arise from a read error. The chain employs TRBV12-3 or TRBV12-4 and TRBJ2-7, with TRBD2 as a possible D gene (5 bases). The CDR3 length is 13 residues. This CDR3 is CANSFGRSYEQYF. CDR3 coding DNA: TGCGCCAACAGTTTTGGGAGATCCTACGAGCAGTACTTC.

This CDR3 is CASSLGTSREEYF. DNA for the CDR3: TGCGCCAGCAGCTTGGGAACTAGCAGGGAGGAGTATTTT. The chain couples TRBV5-1 to TRBJ2-3; TRBD2 is a possible D gene (6 bases). Germline loops: CDR1 SGHRS, CDR2 YFSETQ. This CDR3 has 13 residues. Between the trimmed V and J ends, which lost 0 bases and 13 bases, there was a span of 15 bases.

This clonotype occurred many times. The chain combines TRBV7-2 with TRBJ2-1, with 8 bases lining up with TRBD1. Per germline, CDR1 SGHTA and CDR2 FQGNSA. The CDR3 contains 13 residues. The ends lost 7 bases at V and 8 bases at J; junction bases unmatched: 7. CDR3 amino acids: CASTPTGAHEQFF. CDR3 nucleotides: TGTGCCAGCACCCCGACAGGGGCCCATGAGCAGTTCTTC.

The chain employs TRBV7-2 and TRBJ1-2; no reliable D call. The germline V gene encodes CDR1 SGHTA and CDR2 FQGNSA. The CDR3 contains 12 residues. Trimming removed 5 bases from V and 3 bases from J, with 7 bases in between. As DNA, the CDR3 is TGTGCCAGCAGCCCGTGCGACTATGGCTACACCTTC. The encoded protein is CASSPCDYGYTF.